The 28 T cell receptor beta chains listed next were all sequenced from one sample in a study of T-cell reconstitution after alpha-beta-depleted transplantation in children. For TCRbeta, the library was prepared with unique molecular identifiers. TCRdb recomputed calls from the PCR reads with MiXCR, one row per CDR3 protein. The data contain 83,000 or so distinct CDR3 sequences, roughly 8.4% of them singletons. The input for sequencing was PBMCs from the stem cell graft donor, taken from the stem cell graft. The receptors shown here come from a human donor who donated a stem cell graft to a child with congenital amegakaryocytic thrombocytopenia.

In its sample, this clonotype was seen many times. The chain couples TRBV4-2 to TRBJ1-3, with D maybe TRBD1 (5 bases). V was shortened by 0 bases and J by 0 bases, with 9 bases between the two germline ends. The length of the CDR3 is 16 residues. Germline loops: CDR1 LGHNA, CDR2 YNFKEQ. CDR3 nucleotides: TGTGCCAGCAGCCAAGATGACAGCCTCTCTGGAAACACCATATATTTT. As protein: CASSQDDSLSGNTIYF.

This clonotype was seen at least ten times. The V gene is TRBV6-5, the J gene TRBJ1-5; possible D gene TRBD1, 6 bases. V lost 6 bases, J lost 0 bases, and 9 bases lay in between. Germline V gives CDR1 MNHEY, CDR2 SVGAGI. The CDR3 totals 14 residues. DNA for the CDR3: TGTGCCAGCAGCGCAGGGGTTAGCAATCAGCCCCAGCATTTT. Translation gives CASSAGVSNQPQHF.

This clonotype was detected a few times. V usage is TRBV2 and J usage is TRBJ2-2; no firm D call. This CDR3 region has 14 residues. CDR1 SNHLY and CDR2 FYNNEI come from the germline V gene. Trimming took off 10 bases at V and 1 base at J, with 13 bases between the two ends. The CDR3: CATNKLRNTGELFF. The CDR3 DNA follows: TGTGCCACCAACAAACTTAGGAACACCGGGGAGCTGTTTTTT.

This clonotype has only a few counts. V gene TRBV11-1 combines with J gene TRBJ2-2, with D perhaps given as TRBD1 or TRBD2 (5 bases each). V was pared by 5 bases and J by 4 bases, with 29 bases between. Germline V gene lookup returns CDR1 SGHAT and CDR2 FQDESV (reference sequence). The CDR3 runs 20 residues. In DNA, the CDR3 is TGTGCCAGCAGCCCACCTCCGCGACGAGGGGAAATGTCCCCCACCGGGGAGCTGTTTTTT. Amino acids: CASSPPPRRGEMSPTGELFF. Full variable domain (remainder filled in from reference TRBV11-1 and TRBJ2-2): EAEVAQSPRYKITEKSQAVAFWCDPISGHATLYWYRQILGQGPELLVQFQDESVVDDSQLPKDRFSAERLKGVDSTLKIQPAELGDSAMYLCASSPPPRRGEMSPTGELFFGEGSRLTVL.

This clonotype was seen many times. The chain employs TRBV6-2 or TRBV6-3 and TRBJ1-2; 7 bases are a match to TRBD1. V shed 7 bases, J shed 7 bases, and the junction held 12 bases outside the gene matches. Germline lookup yields CDR1 MNHEY and CDR2 SVGEGT. This CDR3 contains 14 residues. The CDR3 protein is CASTINRQGSGYTF. The CDR3 DNA sequence: TGTGCCAGCACTATTAACCGACAGGGTTCTGGCTACACCTTC.

This clonotype was seen many times. The V gene is TRBV3-1, the J gene TRBJ1-3; D is uncertain. V was cut by 3 bases and J by 4 bases, with 4 bases left in between. The germline CDR1 and CDR2 sequences are LGHDT and YNNKEL (reference sequence). This CDR3 is 12 amino acids long. CDR3 region: CASSQAGNTIYF. The CDR3 DNA is TGTGCCAGCAGCCAGGCAGGAAACACCATATATTTT.

This clonotype has ten or more counts. The chain combines TRBV11-2 with TRBJ1-5; no reliable D call. Germline lookup yields CDR1 SGHAT and CDR2 FQNNGV. This CDR3 is 13 amino acids long. Trimming took 7 bases from V and 3 from J, leaving 10 bases between them. CDR3 DNA sequence: TGTGCCAGCACTGCCGCCCCCAATCAGCCCCAGCATTTT. Protein: CASTAAPNQPQHF.

This clonotype was counted ten times or more. The J gene is TRBJ1-4, the V gene TRBV7-9; D perhaps matches TRBD1 (6 bases). The CDR3 has 14 amino acids. V was shortened by 2 bases and J by 8 bases, with 12 bases between the two germline ends. Germline-derived CDR1 and CDR2 are SEHNR and FQNEAQ (reference sequence). The CDR3 nucleotides read TGTGCCAGCAGCTTAACTCAGGGGAAGGAAAAACTGTTTTTT. Translating gives CASSLTQGKEKLFF.

There are many counts of this clonotype. CDR3 nucleotides: TGCAGTGCTGACAGGGAAGCTTACAATGAGCAGTTCTTC. It encodes CSADREAYNEQFF. V gene TRBV20-1 combines with J gene TRBJ2-1, with TRBD1 matching over 7 bases. Germline lookup yields CDR1 DFQATT and CDR2 SNEGSKA (reference sequence). The junction had 5 bases not matched to a gene; V was cut back by 5 bases and J by 4 bases. The CDR3 is 13 residues long.

This clonotype was counted many times. The V gene is TRBV2, the J gene TRBJ2-3; D might be TRBD2 (5 bases). This CDR3 is 13 amino acids long. V was cut by 6 bases and J by 0 bases, with 7 bases left in between. CDR1 SNHLY and CDR2 FYNNEI come from the germline V gene. In DNA form, the CDR3 reads TGTGCCAGCAGGGACTGGAGCACAGATACGCAGTATTTT. As protein: CASRDWSTDTQYF.

This clonotype appeared many times. The genes are TRBV5-1 and TRBJ1-4; 7 nucleotides align to TRBD1. V lost 9 bases and J lost 7; bases outside the gene matches: 15. The CDR3 spans 15 residues. Germline V gene sequence: CDR1 SGHRS, CDR2 YFSETQ. The CDR3 region is CATRPAGTVSEKLFF. The CDR3 DNA is TGCGCCACCCGCCCCGCCGGGACAGTGAGTGAAAAACTGTTTTTT.

This clonotype was detected ten times or more. This chain joins TRBV5-1 and TRBJ2-6; TRBD1 is a possible D gene (5 bases). Trimming shortened V by 4 bases and J by 2 bases, and 25 bases separated the two germline ends. Germline V gives CDR1 SGHRS, CDR2 YFSETQ. The length of the CDR3 is 20 residues. In DNA form, the CDR3 reads TGCGCCAGCAGCCTGGACCCTTCGACAGATATTTCGCCTGGGGCCAACGTCCTGACTTTC. Its protein is CASSLDPSTDISPGANVLTF. Together with reference TRBV5-1 and TRBJ2-6, the CDR3 gives the full variable domain: KAGVTQTPRYLIKTRGQQVTLSCSPISGHRSVSWYQQTPGQGLQFLFEYFSETQRNKGNFPGRFSGRQFSNSRSEMNVSTLELGDSALYLCASSLDPSTDISPGANVLTFGAGSRLTVL.

In its sample, this clonotype was seen many times. This chain uses TRBV4-1 with TRBJ2-6, with D possibly being TRBD1 (5 bases). CDR1 is MGHRA, CDR2 YSYEKL, per germline. V was trimmed by 0 bases and J by 0 bases, leaving 15 bases between them. CDR3 length: 19 amino acids. The CDR3 sequence is CASSQDPPDISSGANVLTF. The CDR3, as DNA: TGCGCCAGCAGCCAAGATCCGCCGGACATCAGCTCTGGGGCCAACGTCCTGACTTTC.

This clonotype appeared a few times. The V gene is TRBV20-1, the J gene TRBJ2-5; 8 bases fit TRBD2. V was pared by 6 bases and J by 0 bases, with 12 bases of the junction left unmatched. CDR3 length: 16 amino acids. The germline CDR1 and CDR2 sequences are DFQATT and SNEGSKA (reference sequence). Here the CDR3 reads CSAYPDSGEYQETQYF. The CDR3 DNA reads TGCAGTGCGTACCCAGATAGCGGGGAGTACCAAGAGACCCAGTACTTC.

This rearrangement joins TRBV7-3 to TRBJ2-2, with 7 bases aligning to TRBD2. V was pared by 5 bases and J by 2 bases, with 17 bases of the junction left unmatched. The CDR3 length is 19 residues. CDR1 is SGHTA, CDR2 FQGTGA, per germline. CDR3 sequence reads: CASSRDGQIVAGNTGELFF. The CDR3 DNA sequence: TGTGCCAGCAGCCGAGACGGACAAATAGTAGCGGGCAACACCGGGGAGCTGTTTTTT.

For this clonotype: The junction departs from germline at one end; a sequencing error may be responsible. V usage is TRBV20-1 and J usage is TRBJ1-1, with D unresolved. The CDR3 consists of 14 residues. Germline-derived CDR1 and CDR2 are DFQATT and SNEGSKA (reference sequence). CDR3 protein: CSTQTRPRNTEAFF. CDR3 DNA sequence: TGCAGTACACAGACACGCCCGAGGAACACTGAAGCTTTCTTC.

The chain is built from TRBV10-3 and TRBJ1-3, with D possibly being TRBD1 (5 bases). CDR1 is ENHRY, CDR2 SYGVKD, per germline. Trimming cost V 4 bases and J 3 bases, with 16 bases left between them. The CDR3 covers 16 residues. CDR3 in amino acids: CAISGGTGGGGNTIYF. CDR3 DNA: TGTGCCATCAGTGGGGGCACAGGAGGCGGTGGAAACACCATATATTTT.

This clonotype is medium-sized (0.01 to 0.1%) within its sample. The rearrangement uses TRBV28 and TRBJ2-7; TRBD1 might be the D (6 bases). Germline-derived CDR1 and CDR2 are MDHEN and SYDVKM. This CDR3 spans 14 amino acids. V lost 6 bases and J 3 bases, leaving 15 bases between the germline ends. DNA of the CDR3: TGTGCCAGCAGCCAACAGGGACCGGACTACGAGCAGTACTTC. Its translation: CASSQQGPDYEQYF.

The V call is TRBV20-1, the J call TRBJ2-7, with D perhaps being TRBD1 or TRBD2 (5 bases each). CDR1 DFQATT and CDR2 SNEGSKA come from the germline V gene (reference sequence). The CDR3 has 14 amino acids. The CDR3 spells CIAGQGRGTYEQYF. In DNA form, the CDR3 reads TGCATTGCGGGCCAGGGTCGGGGAACCTACGAGCAGTACTTC.

The chain combines TRBV12-3 or TRBV12-4 with TRBJ1-1; D remains unclear. The V end was cut by 3 bases, the J end by 6 bases, with 11 bases between. The length of the CDR3 is 13 residues. CDR3 in amino acids: CASSFAVRAEAFF. For the CDR3, the DNA is TGTGCCAGCAGTTTCGCAGTGAGGGCTGAAGCTTTCTTT.

A few counts support this clonotype. The CDR3 sequence: CASSKRAQGTSYNEQFF. The CDR3 DNA sequence: TGTGCCAGCAGTAAAAGGGCTCAGGGAACGTCCTACAATGAGCAGTTCTTC. The V call is TRBV12-3 or TRBV12-4, the J call TRBJ2-1; possible D gene TRBD1, 5 bases. The CDR3 is made up of 17 amino acids. The V end was cut by 5 bases, the J end by 1 base, with 18 bases between.

This clonotype showed up many times. V usage is TRBV20-1 and J usage is TRBJ2-3, with 16 bases that match TRBD2. The germline gives CDR1 DFQATT, CDR2 SNEGSKA (reference sequence). The ends lost 3 bases at V and 5 bases at J; junction bases unmatched: 8. The CDR3 has 17 residues. CDR3 loop: CSASGTSGGAGIDTQYF. The CDR3 coding sequence is TGCAGTGCTAGCGGGACTAGCGGGGGGGCTGGGATAGATACGCAGTATTTT.

This clonotype was observed many times. The chain links TRBV5-5 to TRBJ2-2; D gene uncertain. Trimming shortened V by 2 bases and J by 8 bases, and 16 bases separated the two germline ends. Germline values: CDR1 SGHKS, CDR2 YYEKEE (reference sequence). This CDR3 is built from 15 residues. Here the CDR3 reads CASSLANQRSGELFF. CDR3 DNA: TGTGCCAGCAGCTTAGCCAACCAAAGAAGTGGGGAGCTGTTTTTT. Full variable domain (rest looked up from reference TRBV5-5 and TRBJ2-2): DAGVTQSPTHLIKTRGQQVTLRCSPISGHKSVSWYQQVLGQGPQFIFQYYEKEERGRGNFPDRFSARQFPNYSSELNVNALLLGDSALYLCASSLANQRSGELFFGEGSRLTVL.

V usage is TRBV14 and J usage is TRBJ2-3, with 12 nucleotides matching TRBD2. This CDR3 contains 16 residues. Germline values: CDR1 SGHDN, CDR2 FVKESK. With 4 bases clipped from V and 5 bases from J, the junction kept 7 bases outside the gene matches. The CDR3 nucleotides read TGTGCCAGCAGCCGCCGACTAGCGGGAGAGGGAGATACGCAGTATTTT. Translating it yields CASSRRLAGEGDTQYF.

This clonotype was picked up many times. The chain uses TRBV7-6 and TRBJ2-3; no firm D call. The ends were cut back, 1 base at V and 4 bases at J, with 15 bases in the middle. Germline loops: CDR1 SGHVS, CDR2 FNYEAQ. The CDR3 is made up of 16 amino acids. The CDR3 DNA reads TGTGCCAGCAGCTTAGATGTTTCGGTCGCCGCAGATACGCAGTATTTT. It is translated as CASSLDVSVAADTQYF.

The V and J genes are TRBV20-1 and TRBJ2-1, with D hard to call. Germline assignment: CDR1 DFQATT and CDR2 SNEGSKA (reference sequence). The CDR3 spans 13 residues. With 1 base removed from V and 5 bases from J, the gap between germline ends came to 9 bases. The DNA of the CDR3 is TGCAGTGCTAGAGGACGGCTCCACAATGAGCAGTTCTTC. Amino acids: CSARGRLHNEQFF.

This clonotype was recorded at least ten times. The genes are TRBV4-1 and TRBJ2-2; TRBD2 agrees at 9 bases. The CDR3 is 17 amino acids. Germline V gene data show CDR1 as MGHRA and CDR2 as YSYEKL. With 0 bases clipped from V and 3 bases from J, the junction kept 5 bases outside the gene matches. The chain's CDR3 is CASSQDFSGGYTGELFF. The CDR3 DNA reads TGCGCCAGCAGCCAAGATTTTAGCGGGGGATACACCGGGGAGCTGTTTTTT.

This clonotype was detected many times. The V and J genes are TRBV4-3 and TRBJ2-1; 8 bases map to TRBD2. Germline V gene sequence: CDR1 LGHNA, CDR2 YSLEER. The CDR3 runs to 16 residues. The ends lost 0 bases at V and 8 bases at J; junction bases unmatched: 9. The CDR3 nucleotides read TGCGCCAGCAGCCAAGAGGCAAGCGGGAGCGGCGATGAGCAGTTCTTC. It codes for CASSQEASGSGDEQFF.